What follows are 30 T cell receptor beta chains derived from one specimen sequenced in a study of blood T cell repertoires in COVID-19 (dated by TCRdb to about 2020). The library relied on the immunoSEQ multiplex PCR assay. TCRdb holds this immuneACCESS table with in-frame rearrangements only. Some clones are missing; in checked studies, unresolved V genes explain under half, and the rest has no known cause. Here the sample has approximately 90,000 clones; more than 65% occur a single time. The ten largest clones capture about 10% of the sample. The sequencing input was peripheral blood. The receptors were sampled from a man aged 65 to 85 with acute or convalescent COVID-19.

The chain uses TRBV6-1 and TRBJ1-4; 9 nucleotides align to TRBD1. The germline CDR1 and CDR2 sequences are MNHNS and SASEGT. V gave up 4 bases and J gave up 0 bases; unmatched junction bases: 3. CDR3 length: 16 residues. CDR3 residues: CASSGGQGPTNEKLFF. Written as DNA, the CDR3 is TGTGCCAGCAGTGGGGGACAGGGCCCAACTAATGAAAAACTGTTTTTT.

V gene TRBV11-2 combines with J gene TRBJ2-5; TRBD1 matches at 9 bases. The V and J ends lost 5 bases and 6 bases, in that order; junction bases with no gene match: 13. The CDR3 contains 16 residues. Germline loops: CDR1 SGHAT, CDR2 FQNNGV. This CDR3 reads CASSTSRDREGKTQYF. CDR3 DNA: TGTGCCAGCAGCACCTCCCGGGACAGGGAGGGAAAGACCCAGTACTTC.

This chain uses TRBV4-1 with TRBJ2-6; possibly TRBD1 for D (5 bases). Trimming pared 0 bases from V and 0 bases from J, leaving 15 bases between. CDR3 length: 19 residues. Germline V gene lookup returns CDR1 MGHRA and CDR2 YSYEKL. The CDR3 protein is CASSQDPGTGLSGANVLTF. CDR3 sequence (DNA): TGCGCCAGCAGCCAAGATCCAGGCACAGGTCTCTCTGGGGCCAACGTCCTGACTTTC.

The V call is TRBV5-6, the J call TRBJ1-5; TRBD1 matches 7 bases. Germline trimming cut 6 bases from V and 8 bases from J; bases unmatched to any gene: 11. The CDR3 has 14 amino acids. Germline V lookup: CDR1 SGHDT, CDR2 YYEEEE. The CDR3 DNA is TGTGCCAGCAACCTAGGGGGCCTCGGGGAGCCCCAGCATTTT. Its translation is CASNLGGLGEPQHF.

CDR3 loop: CASSLGAAGERKTQYF. CDR3 nucleotides: TGTGCCAGCAGCTTAGGGGCAGCGGGGGAGAGGAAGACGCAGTATTTT. The J gene is TRBJ2-3, the V gene TRBV11-3; 8 bases align to TRBD2. Germline V lookup: CDR1 SGHNT, CDR2 YENEEA. The V gene end was trimmed by 1 base and the J gene end by 9 bases; junction bases not matched to a gene: 12. The CDR3 is 16 residues long. Based on the CDR3 plus reference TRBV11-3 and TRBJ2-3, the full variable domain is EAGVVQSPRYKIIEKKQPVAFWCNPISGHNTLYWYLQNLGQGPELLIRYENEEAVDDSQLPKDRFSAERLKGVDSTLKIQPAELGDSAVYLCASSLGAAGERKTQYFGPGTRLTVL.

CDR3 amino acids: CASSYRDRGSDTQYF. Here the CDR3 DNA reads TGTGCCAGCAGCTACCGGGACAGGGGGTCAGATACGCAGTATTTT. This chain links TRBV7-6 with TRBJ2-3, with 11 bases matching TRBD1. This CDR3 has 15 residues. Trimming cost V 4 bases and J 4 bases; bases outside gene matches: 4. In germline, CDR1 is SGHVS, CDR2 FNYEAQ. Drawing the rest from reference TRBV7-6 and TRBJ2-3, the complete variable domain is GAGVSQSPRYKVTKRGQDVALRCDPISGHVSLYWYRQALGQGPEFLTYFNYEAQQDKSGLPNDRFSAERPEGSISTLTIQRTEQRDSAMYRCASSYRDRGSDTQYFGPGTRLTVL.

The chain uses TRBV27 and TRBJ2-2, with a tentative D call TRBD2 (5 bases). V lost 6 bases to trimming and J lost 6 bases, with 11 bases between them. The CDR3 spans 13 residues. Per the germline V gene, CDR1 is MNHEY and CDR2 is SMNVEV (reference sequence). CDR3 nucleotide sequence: TGTGCCAGCAGCCCACTAGGTCCCGGGGAGCTGTTTTTT. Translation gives CASSPLGPGELFF.

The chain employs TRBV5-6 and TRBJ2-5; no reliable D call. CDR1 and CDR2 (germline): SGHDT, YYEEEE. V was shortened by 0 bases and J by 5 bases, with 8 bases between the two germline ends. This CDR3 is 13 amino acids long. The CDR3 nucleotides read TGTGCCAGCAGCTTGGACCCCGGGGAGACCCAGTACTTC. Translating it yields CASSLDPGETQYF.

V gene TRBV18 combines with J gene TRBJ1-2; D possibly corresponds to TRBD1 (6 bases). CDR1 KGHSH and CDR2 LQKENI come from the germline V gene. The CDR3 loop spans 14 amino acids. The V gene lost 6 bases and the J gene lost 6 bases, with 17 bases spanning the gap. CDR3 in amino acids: CASSYGPGGNGYTF. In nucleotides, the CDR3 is TGTGCCAGCTCCTACGGGCCGGGGGGCAATGGCTACACCTTC.

CDR3 in amino acids: CASSLGTNSNQPQHF. In DNA, the CDR3 is TGTGCCAGCAGCCTAGGGACAAATAGCAATCAGCCCCAGCATTTT. The V call is TRBV28, the J call TRBJ1-5; D may be TRBD1 (6 bases). This CDR3 comprises 15 residues. The germline V gene has CDR1 MDHEN and CDR2 SYDVKM. The V end was cut by 6 bases, the J end by 0 bases, with 12 bases between.

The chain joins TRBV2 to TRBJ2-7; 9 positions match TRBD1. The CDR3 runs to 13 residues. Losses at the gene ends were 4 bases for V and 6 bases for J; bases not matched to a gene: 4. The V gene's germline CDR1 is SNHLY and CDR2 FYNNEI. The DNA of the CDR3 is TGTGCCAGCAGTGTGGACAGGGGTGGCGAGCAGTACTTC. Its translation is CASSVDRGGEQYF.

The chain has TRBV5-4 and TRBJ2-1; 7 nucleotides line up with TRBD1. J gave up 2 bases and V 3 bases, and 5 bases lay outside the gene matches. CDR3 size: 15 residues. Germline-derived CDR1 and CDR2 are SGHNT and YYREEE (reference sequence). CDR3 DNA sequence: TGTGCCAGCAGCTCCGGGCAGGGGGCCTACAATGAGCAGTTCTTC. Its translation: CASSSGQGAYNEQFF.

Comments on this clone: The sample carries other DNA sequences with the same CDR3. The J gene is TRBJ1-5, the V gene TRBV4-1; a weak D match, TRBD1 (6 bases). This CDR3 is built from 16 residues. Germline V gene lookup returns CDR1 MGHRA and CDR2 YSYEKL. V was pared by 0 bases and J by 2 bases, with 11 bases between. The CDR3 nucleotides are TGCGCCAGCAGCCAAGATGGGGGCTTGGGCAATCAGCCCCAGCATTTT. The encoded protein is CASSQDGGLGNQPQHF.

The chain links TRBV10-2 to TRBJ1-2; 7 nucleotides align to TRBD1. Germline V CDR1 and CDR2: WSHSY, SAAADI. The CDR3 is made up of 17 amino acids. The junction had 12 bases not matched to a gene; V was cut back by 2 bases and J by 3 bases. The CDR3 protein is CASSELTGTENDYGYTF. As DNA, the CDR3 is TGCGCCAGCAGTGAGCTGACCGGGACAGAGAACGACTATGGCTACACCTTC.

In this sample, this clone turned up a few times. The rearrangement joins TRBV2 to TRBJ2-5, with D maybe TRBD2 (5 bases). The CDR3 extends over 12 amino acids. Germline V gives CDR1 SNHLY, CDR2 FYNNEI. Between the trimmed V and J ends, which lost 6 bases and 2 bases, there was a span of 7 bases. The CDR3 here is CASSGVQETQYF. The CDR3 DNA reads TGTGCCAGCAGCGGGGTTCAAGAGACCCAGTACTTC.

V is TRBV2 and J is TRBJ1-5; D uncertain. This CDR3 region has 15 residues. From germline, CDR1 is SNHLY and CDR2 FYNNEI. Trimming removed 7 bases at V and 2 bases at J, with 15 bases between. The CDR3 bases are TGTGCCAGCAAAGTGGCTCGTAGCGGCAATCAGCCCCAGCATTTT. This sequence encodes CASKVARSGNQPQHF. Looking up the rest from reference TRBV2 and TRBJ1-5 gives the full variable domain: EPEVTQTPSHQVTQMGQEVILRCVPISNHLYFYWYRQILGQKVEFLVSFYNNEISEKSEIFDDQFSVERPDGSNFTLKIRSTKLEDSAMYFCASKVARSGNQPQHFGDGTRLSIL.

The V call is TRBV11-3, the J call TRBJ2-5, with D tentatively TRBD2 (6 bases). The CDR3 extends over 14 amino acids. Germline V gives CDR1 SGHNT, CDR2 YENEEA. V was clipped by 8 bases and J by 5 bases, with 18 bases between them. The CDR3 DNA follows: TGTGCCAGCTCTACGGGGGATGAGGGGGAGACCCAGTACTTC. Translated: CASSTGDEGETQYF.

CDR3 in amino acids: CASSFDRYNQPQHF. CDR3 coding DNA: TGCGCCAGCTCTTTTGACAGATACAATCAGCCCCAGCATTTT. The chain combines TRBV5-1 with TRBJ1-5; D possibly corresponds to TRBD1 (5 bases). The germline CDR1 and CDR2 sequences are SGHRS and YFSETQ. The ends were cut back, 7 bases at V and 3 bases at J, with 14 bases in the middle. The CDR3 loop spans 14 amino acids.

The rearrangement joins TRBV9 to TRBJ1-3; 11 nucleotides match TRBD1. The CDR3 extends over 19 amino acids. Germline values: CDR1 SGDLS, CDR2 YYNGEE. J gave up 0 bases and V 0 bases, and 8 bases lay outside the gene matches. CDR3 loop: CASSVAGTGGVGSGNTIYF. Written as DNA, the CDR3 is TGTGCCAGCAGCGTAGCCGGGACAGGGGGAGTGGGCTCTGGAAACACCATATATTTT.

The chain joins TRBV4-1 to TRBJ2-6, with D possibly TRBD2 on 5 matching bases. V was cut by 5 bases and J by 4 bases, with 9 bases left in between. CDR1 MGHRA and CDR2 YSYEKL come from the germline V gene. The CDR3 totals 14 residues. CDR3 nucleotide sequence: TGCGCCAGCAGCGCGGGTTCCGGGGCCAACGTCCTGACTTTC. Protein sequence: CASSAGSGANVLTF.

CDR3 residues: CASSHPGGSTDTQYF. As DNA, the CDR3 is TGTGCCAGCAGCCATCCCGGCGGTAGCACAGATACGCAGTATTTT. The V gene is TRBV7-9, the J gene TRBJ2-3; D uncertain. The V end was cut by 5 bases, the J end by 0 bases, with 12 bases between. Germline lookup yields CDR1 SEHNR and CDR2 FQNEAQ (reference sequence). The CDR3 extends over 15 amino acids.

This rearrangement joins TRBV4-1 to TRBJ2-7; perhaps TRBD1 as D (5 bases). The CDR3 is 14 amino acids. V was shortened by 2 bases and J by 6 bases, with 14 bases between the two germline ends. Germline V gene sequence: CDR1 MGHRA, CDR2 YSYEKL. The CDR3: CASSQSRQTREQYF. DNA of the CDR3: TGCGCCAGCAGCCAATCGAGACAGACTCGCGAGCAGTACTTC.

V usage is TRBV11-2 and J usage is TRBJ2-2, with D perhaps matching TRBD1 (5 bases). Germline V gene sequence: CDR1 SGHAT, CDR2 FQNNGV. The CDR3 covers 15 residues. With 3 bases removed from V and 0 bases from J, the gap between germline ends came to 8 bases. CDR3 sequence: CASSFPQANTGELFF. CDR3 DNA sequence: TGTGCCAGCAGCTTTCCACAGGCGAACACCGGGGAGCTGTTTTTT.

CDR3 nucleotides: TGTGCCAGCAGCTTGGAGGGGAACGAGCAGTACTTC. Protein: CASSLEGNEQYF. The gene calls are TRBV5-4 and TRBJ2-7; D is possibly TRBD1 (5 bases). Trimming cost V 0 bases and J 5 bases, with 6 bases left between them. The germline V gene encodes CDR1 SGHNT and CDR2 YYREEE (reference sequence). CDR3 size: 12 residues.

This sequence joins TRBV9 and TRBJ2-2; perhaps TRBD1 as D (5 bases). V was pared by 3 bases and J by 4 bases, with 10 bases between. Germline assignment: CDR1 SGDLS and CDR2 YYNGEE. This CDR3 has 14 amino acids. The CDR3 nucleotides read TGTGCCAGCAGCGGGGGCCCGGCCACCGGGGAGCTGTTTTTT. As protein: CASSGGPATGELFF.

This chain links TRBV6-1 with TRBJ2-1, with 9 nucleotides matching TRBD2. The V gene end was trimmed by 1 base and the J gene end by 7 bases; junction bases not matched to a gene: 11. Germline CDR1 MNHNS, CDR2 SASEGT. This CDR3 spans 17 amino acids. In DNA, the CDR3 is TGTGCCAGCAGTGAAGGGTGGGCGAGCGGGGGGTTAAATGAGCAGTTCTTC. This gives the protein CASSEGWASGGLNEQFF.

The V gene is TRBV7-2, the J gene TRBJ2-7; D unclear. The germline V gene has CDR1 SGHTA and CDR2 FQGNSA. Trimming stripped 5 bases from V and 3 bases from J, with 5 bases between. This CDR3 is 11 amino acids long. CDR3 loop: CASSLFYEQYV. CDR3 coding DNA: TGTGCCAGCAGCCTCTTCTACGAGCAGTACGTC.

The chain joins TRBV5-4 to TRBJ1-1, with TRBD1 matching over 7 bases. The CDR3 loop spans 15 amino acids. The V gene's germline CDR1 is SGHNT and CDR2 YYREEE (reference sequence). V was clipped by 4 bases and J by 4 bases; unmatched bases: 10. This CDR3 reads CASSGKTGSITEAFF. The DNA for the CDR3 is TGTGCCAGCAGCGGGAAGACAGGGTCAATCACTGAAGCTTTCTTT.

The CDR3 reads CASGLEDRNNGYTF. CDR3 DNA: TGTGCTAGTGGTTTGGAGGACAGGAATAATGGCTACACCTTC. The J gene is TRBJ1-2, the V gene TRBV12-5; 7 bases are a match to TRBD1. Germline values: CDR1 LGHNT, CDR2 FRNRAP. V shed 1 base and J 6 bases; nucleotides not matched to a gene: 5. The CDR3 length is 14 residues.

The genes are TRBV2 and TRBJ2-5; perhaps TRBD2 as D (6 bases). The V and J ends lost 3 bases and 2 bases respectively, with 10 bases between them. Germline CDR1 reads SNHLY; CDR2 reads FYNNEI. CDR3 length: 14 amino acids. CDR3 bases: TGTGCCAGCAGTGATGGTAGCGGACAAGAGACCCAGTACTTC. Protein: CASSDGSGQETQYF.